This passage covers 12 T cell receptor beta chains from one sample sequenced in a study of cytomegalovirus exposure and HLA in healthy donors. PCR employed 60 Vbeta and 13 Jbeta primers. Produced via immunoSEQ multiplex PCR; TCRdb's table is partial and in-frame only. The sample features roughly 120,000 clones, with approximately 2.6% in its top ten. The specimen sequenced was PBMCs. All receptors come from a man between 25 and 39 years old in good health and CMV-seronegative.

The chain joins TRBV11-3 to TRBJ1-1, with 7 bases that match TRBD1. The CDR3 totals 18 residues. Per the germline V gene, CDR1 is SGHNT and CDR2 is YENEEA. The trim removed 4 bases at V and 6 bases at J, leaving 20 bases unmatched. This CDR3 reads CASSSQQGTTLGGPEAFF. As DNA, the CDR3 is TGTGCCAGCAGCTCGCAACAGGGGACGACGCTGGGGGGACCTGAAGCTTTCTTT.

This chain connects TRBV5-5 to TRBJ1-1; TRBD1 might be the D (5 bases). V was pared by 3 bases and J by 11 bases, with 23 bases between. The CDR3 totals 15 residues. Germline CDR1 reads SGHKS; CDR2 reads YYEKEE (reference sequence). CDR3 region: CASSWGGGALVGAFF. CDR3 bases: TGTGCCAGCAGCTGGGGCGGAGGGGCCCTGGTGGGGGCTTTCTTT.

The rearrangement uses TRBV29-1 and TRBJ1-2; no clear D gene. This CDR3 comprises 13 residues. From germline, CDR1 is SQVTM and CDR2 ANQGSEA. V lost 6 bases and J 6 bases, leaving 17 bases between the germline ends. The CDR3 nucleotides read TGCAGCGTCGAGGGCCCTGGGCAGGATGGCTACACCTTC. Its translation is CSVEGPGQDGYTF.

This chain joins TRBV27 and TRBJ2-1, with TRBD2 matching 11 bases. V shed 10 bases and J 9 bases; nucleotides not matched to a gene: 20. CDR1 and CDR2 from the germline V gene are MNHEY and SMNVEV (reference sequence). The CDR3 is 17 residues long. The CDR3 loop reads CAIPPKRLAGRSGEQFF. The CDR3 coding sequence is TGTGCCATCCCTCCCAAACGACTAGCGGGGAGATCAGGTGAGCAGTTCTTC.

The CDR3 region is CASSVRVDSYNSPLHF. In DNA form, the CDR3 reads TGTGCCAGCAGTGTTCGGGTGGACTCCTATAATTCACCCCTCCACTTT. The chain combines TRBV27 with TRBJ1-6; D is unclear. The ends were cut back, 5 bases at V and 0 bases at J, with 11 bases in the middle. CDR3 length: 16 residues. Germline-derived CDR1 and CDR2 are MNHEY and SMNVEV (reference sequence).

The chain recombines TRBV6-4 with TRBJ1-2, with 10 bases that match TRBD1. The V gene's germline CDR1 is MRHNA and CDR2 SNTAGT. This CDR3 region has 15 residues. The trim removed 4 bases at V and 3 bases at J, leaving 5 bases unmatched. Here the CDR3 reads CASSAGTGEDYGYTF. The CDR3 coding sequence is TGTGCCAGCAGTGCCGGGACAGGGGAGGACTATGGCTACACCTTC.

V is TRBV10-3 and J is TRBJ1-5; 7 bases agree with TRBD1. The junction had 10 bases not matched to a gene; V was cut back by 6 bases and J by 5 bases. The CDR3 is 15 amino acids. The germline gives CDR1 ENHRY, CDR2 SYGVKD. CDR3 protein: CAISSGQPEDQPQHF. The CDR3, as DNA: TGTGCCATCAGCTCGGGACAGCCCGAGGATCAGCCCCAGCATTTT.

The chain joins TRBV7-2 to TRBJ1-1; D uncertain. V lost 2 bases to trimming and J lost 4 bases, with 8 bases between them. CDR3 size: 13 residues. Per the germline V gene, CDR1 is SGHTA and CDR2 is FQGNSA. CDR3 coding DNA: TGTGCCAGCAGCTTACAACAGCTCACTGAAGCTTTCTTT. This gives the protein CASSLQQLTEAFF.

V gene TRBV15 combines with J gene TRBJ2-3, with 15 bases lining up with TRBD2. Germline V gene data show CDR1 as LNHNV and CDR2 as YYDKDF (reference sequence). The CDR3 runs to 18 residues. With 5 bases clipped from V and 2 bases from J, the junction kept 8 bases outside the gene matches. DNA for the CDR3: TGTGCCACCAGCTTTCCCGGGACTAGCGGGGGGTTCACAGATACGCAGTATTTT. Translated: CATSFPGTSGGFTDTQYF.

V and J are TRBV6-1 and TRBJ1-6; 7 bases fit TRBD1. V lost 2 bases to trimming and J lost 5 bases; unmatched junction nucleotides: 9. CDR3 length equals 17 residues. The germline V gene has CDR1 MNHNS and CDR2 SASEGT. The DNA for the CDR3 is TGTGCCAGCAGTGAACACCAGATCAGGGGGGATAATTCACCCCTCCACTTT. Amino acid sequence: CASSEHQIRGDNSPLHF.

This chain uses TRBV9 with TRBJ2-2; D may be TRBD2 (6 bases). The V end lost 0 bases, the J end lost 6 bases, and 12 bases lay between the germline ends. CDR1 and CDR2 (germline): SGDLS, YYNGEE. This CDR3 spans 15 amino acids. Here the CDR3 reads CASSVGAGGAGELFF. The CDR3 bases are TGTGCCAGCAGCGTAGGTGCAGGAGGGGCCGGGGAGCTGTTTTTT.

The chain uses TRBV19 and TRBJ2-3, with D possibly matching TRBD1 (6 bases). V was cut by 1 base and J by 0 bases, with 20 bases left in between. The V gene's germline CDR1 is LNHDA and CDR2 SQIVND (reference sequence). The CDR3 consists of 19 residues. DNA for the CDR3: TGTGCCAGTAGTATAGCTCCTTCGACAGGTAGTCCTAGCACAGATACGCAGTATTTT. It specifies CASSIAPSTGSPSTDTQYF.